Ten or more counts support the clone carrying this T cell receptor (beta chain). Its antigen remains unidentified. This sample was taken from a study of T cells in Graves' hyperthyroidism and ophthalmopathy. Study information: Peripheral blood was acquired at first diagnosis, ahead of any therapy whatsoever. Findings of the study overall: The model predicted ophthalmopathy a median roughly 6.3 months before onset. Using 13 V-J features, a model discriminated ophthalmopathy from stable hyperthyroidism.

Not enrolled were patients with uncontrolled infection, other autoimmune disease, pregnancy or lactation. Amplified TCR beta CDR3 regions derived from RNA transcripts. Carried out on the TCR CDR3, a first-round RT-PCR used the HTBI primer set. TCRdb called the multiplex PCR reads again in MiXCR, with one record for every CDR3 protein. The sample lists approximately 530,000 distinct CDR3 sequences; 20% were seen once. CDR3 size: 16 residues. V lost 5 bases and J lost 4; bases outside the gene matches: 10. CDR1 is PRHDT, CDR2 FYEKMQ, per germline (reference sequence). The chain joins TRBV13 to TRBJ1-1; 10 bases are shared with TRBD1. The sequence derives from a middle-aged man with Graves' ophthalmopathy. The sequenced sample was blood. The CDR3 protein is CASSPRQGAYFTEAFF. CDR3 nucleotide sequence: TGTGCCAGCAGCCCCCGACAGGGGGCATATTTCACTGAAGCTTTCTTT.